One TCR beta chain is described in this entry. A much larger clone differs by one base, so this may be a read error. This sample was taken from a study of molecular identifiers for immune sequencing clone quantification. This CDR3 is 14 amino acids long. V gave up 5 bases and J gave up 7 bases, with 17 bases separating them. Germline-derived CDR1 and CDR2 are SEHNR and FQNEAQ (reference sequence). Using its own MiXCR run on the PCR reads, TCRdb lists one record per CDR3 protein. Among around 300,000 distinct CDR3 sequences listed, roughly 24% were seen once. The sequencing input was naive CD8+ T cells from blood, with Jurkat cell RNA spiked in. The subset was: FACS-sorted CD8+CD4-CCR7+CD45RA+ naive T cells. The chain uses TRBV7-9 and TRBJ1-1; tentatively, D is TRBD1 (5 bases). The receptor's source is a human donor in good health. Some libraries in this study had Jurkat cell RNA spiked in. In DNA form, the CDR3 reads TGTGCCAGCAGCCCATCCTCGGGGGGTGATGAAGCTTTCTTT. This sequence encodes CASSPSSGGDEAFF.